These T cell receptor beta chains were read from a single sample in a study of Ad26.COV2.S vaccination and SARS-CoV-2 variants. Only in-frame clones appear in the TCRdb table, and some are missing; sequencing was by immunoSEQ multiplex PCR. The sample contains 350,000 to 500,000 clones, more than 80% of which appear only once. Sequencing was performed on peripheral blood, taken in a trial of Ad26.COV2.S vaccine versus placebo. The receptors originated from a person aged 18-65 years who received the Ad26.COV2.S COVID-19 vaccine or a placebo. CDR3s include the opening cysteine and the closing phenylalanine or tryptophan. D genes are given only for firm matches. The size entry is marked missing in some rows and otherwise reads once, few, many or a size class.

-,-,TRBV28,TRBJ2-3,TGTGCCAGCAGCCTGCTAGCGCGGGGAACAGATACGCAGTATTTT,CASSLLARGTDTQYF
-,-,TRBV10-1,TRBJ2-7,TGCGCCAGCAGTCCTACAGGATCCTACGAGCAGTACTTC,CASSPTGSYEQYF
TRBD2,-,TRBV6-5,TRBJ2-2,TGTGCCAGCACTTGGGGGGGGAGTAACACCGGGGAGCTGTTTTTT,CASTWGGSNTGELFF
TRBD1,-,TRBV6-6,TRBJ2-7,TGTGCCAGCAGTACAGGGGTCTGGCCCTCCGAGCAGTACTTC,CASSTGVWPSEQYF
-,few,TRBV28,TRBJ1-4,TGTGCCAGCAGTTCGACAGCAACTAATGAAAAACTGTTTTTT,CASSSTATNEKLFF
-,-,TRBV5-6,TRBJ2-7,TGTGCCAGCAGCAGGGGACGTTTGTACGAGCAGTACTTC,CASSRGRLYEQYF
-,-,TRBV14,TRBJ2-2,TGTGCCAGCAGCCAAGACTTTACCGGGGAGCTGTTTTTT,CASSQDFTGELFF
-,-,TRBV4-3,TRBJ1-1,TGCGCCAGCAGCCAAGAGGTCGGGGGGTGGACTGAAGCTTTCTTT,CASSQEVGGWTEAFF
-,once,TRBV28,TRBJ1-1,TGTGCCAGCAGTTTAGTCAGTCGAAACACTGAAGCTTTCTTT,CASSLVSRNTEAFF
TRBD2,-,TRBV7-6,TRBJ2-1,TGTGCCAGCAGCCTGTACTTGGCGGGGGTTGTCAATGAGCAGTTCTTC,CASSLYLAGVVNEQFF
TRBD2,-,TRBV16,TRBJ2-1,TGTGCCAGCGGAAAAACTAGCGGACGCTCCTACAATGAGCAGTTCTTC,CASGKTSGRSYNEQFF
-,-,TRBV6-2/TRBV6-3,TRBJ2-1,TGTGCCAGCAGTATGACGGGAGAGTACAATGAGCAGTTCTTC,CASSMTGEYNEQFF
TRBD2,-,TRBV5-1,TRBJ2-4,TGCGCCAGTTCGACTAGCGGGAGTTCTCTAGCCAAAAACATTCAGTACTTC,CASSTSGSSLAKNIQYF
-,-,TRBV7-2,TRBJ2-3,TGTGCCAGCAGCCACGCCTCCACAGATACGCAGTATTTT,CASSHASTDTQYF
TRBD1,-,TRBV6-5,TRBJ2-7,TGTGCCAGCAGTTACTCCAGGGGGTACGAGCAGTACTTC,CASSYSRGYEQYF
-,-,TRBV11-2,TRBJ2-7,TGTGCCAGCAGTCATCTGGCTTTGCAGTACTTC,CASSHLALQYF
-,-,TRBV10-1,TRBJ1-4,TGCGCCAGCAGTCAGGGTCCAAATGAAAAACTGTTTTTT,CASSQGPNEKLFF
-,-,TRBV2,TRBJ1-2,TGTGCCAGCAGAACAGGGAGGTCCGTCTACACCTTC,CASRTGRSVYTF
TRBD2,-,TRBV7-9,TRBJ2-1,TGTGCCAGCAGCTCCCGACTAGCGGGAGAACGGAATGAGCAGTTCTTC,CASSSRLAGERNEQFF
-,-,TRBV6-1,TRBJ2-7,TGTGCCAGCAGTGAAGGTGGACAGTTCTACGAGCAGTACTTC,CASSEGGQFYEQYF
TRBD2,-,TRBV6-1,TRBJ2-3,TGTGCCAGCAGTGAAGCAGGGACTAGCGGGTCAGATACGCAGTATTTT,CASSEAGTSGSDTQYF
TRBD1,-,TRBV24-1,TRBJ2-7,TGTGCCACCAGTGATTCAGGGGGCCGGGCCTACGAGCAGTACTTC,CATSDSGGRAYEQYF